The 25 T cell receptor beta chains in this list originate from one sample, sequenced in a study of blood T cell repertoires in COVID-19. Method: immunoSEQ multiplex PCR; TCRdb's copy keeps in-frame clones and lacks some. The data hold around 270,000 clones, with about nine tenths observed a single time. Source material: peripheral blood. These receptors all stem from a man between 60 and 70 years old who had recovered from COVID-19.

The rearrangement links TRBV19 to TRBJ2-2; 10 bases are shared with TRBD1. Germline assignment: CDR1 LNHDA and CDR2 SQIVND (reference sequence). Trimming removed 5 bases from V and 6 bases from J; junction bases left unmatched: 15. This CDR3 has 18 residues. CDR3 bases: TGTGCCAGTAGTCCTCCGGGACAGGGGTTGTTAGGCGCCGGGGAGCTGTTTTTT. Translating it yields CASSPPGQGLLGAGELFF.

The gene calls are TRBV19 and TRBJ1-1, with TRBD1 matching 7 bases. V was pared by 5 bases and J by 1 base, with 10 bases of the junction left unmatched. Germline V lookup: CDR1 LNHDA, CDR2 SQIVND (reference sequence). CDR3 length: 16 residues. This chain's CDR3 is CASSFGTAGRNTEAFF. Written as DNA, the CDR3 is TGTGCCAGTAGTTTCGGGACAGCGGGCAGGAACACTGAAGCTTTCTTT.

The J gene is TRBJ1-5, the V gene TRBV6-2 or TRBV6-3; D is possibly TRBD1 (5 bases). CDR1 is MNHEY and CDR2 is SVGEGT in the germline V gene. The CDR3 extends over 12 amino acids. Trimming removed 6 bases from V and 11 bases from J, with 14 bases in between. CDR3 DNA: TGTGCCAGCAGCGGAGGGGCTACGGCCCAGCATTTT. This sequence encodes CASSGGATAQHF.

This clone was detected only once. The rearrangement joins TRBV2 to TRBJ2-5, with D maybe TRBD1 (5 bases). CDR3 length: 11 amino acids. CDR1 SNHLY and CDR2 FYNNEI come from the germline V gene. The V and J ends lost 8 bases and 5 bases respectively, with 9 bases between them. CDR3 coding DNA: TGTGCCAGCGCAGGGTTGGAGACCCAGTACTTC. It specifies CASAGLETQYF.

This clone was counted once. V usage is TRBV9 and J usage is TRBJ1-6, with 7 bases that match TRBD1. The ends lost 0 bases at V and 14 bases at J; junction bases unmatched: 5. Germline lookup yields CDR1 SGDLS and CDR2 YYNGEE. This CDR3 is built from 13 residues. The CDR3 loop reads CASSVGAGGALHF. In DNA, the CDR3 is TGTGCCAGCAGCGTAGGGGCAGGGGGTGCCCTCCACTTT. Full variable domain (rest looked up from reference TRBV9 and TRBJ1-6): DSGVTQTPKHLITATGQRVTLRCSPRSGDLSVYWYQQSLDQGLQFLIQYYNGEERAKGNILERFSAQQFPDLHSELNLSSLELGDSALYFCASSVGAGGALHFGNGTRLTVT.

A few counts support this clone. The chain employs TRBV18 and TRBJ2-1; D is unresolved. Trimming cost V 4 bases and J 8 bases, with 12 bases left between them. The CDR3 has 13 residues. Germline V gene data show CDR1 as KGHSH and CDR2 as LQKENI. The CDR3 here is CASSQSVGDEQFF. The CDR3 nucleotides read TGTGCCAGCTCACAGTCGGTGGGCGATGAGCAGTTCTTC.

The V call is TRBV18, the J call TRBJ2-2, with D possibly TRBD2 on 6 matching bases. Germline CDR1 KGHSH, CDR2 LQKENI. The CDR3 sequence is 16 residues long. Trimming removed 1 base at V and 7 bases at J, with 16 bases between. The CDR3 DNA reads as TGTGCCAGCTCACCACTGGGACGCGCCGGGGGCGGGGAGCTGTTTTTT. It specifies CASSPLGRAGGGELFF. The full variable domain, its missing parts supplied by reference TRBV18 and TRBJ2-2, is NAGVMQNPRHLVRRRGQEARLRCSPMKGHSHVYWYRQLPEEGLKFMVYLQKENIIDESGMPKERFSAEFPKEGPSILRIQQVVRGDSAAYFCASSPLGRAGGGELFFGEGSRLTVL.

This clone occurred once. The chain uses TRBV7-3 and TRBJ1-1; D gene ambiguous. The CDR3 consists of 14 residues. CDR1 is SGHTA and CDR2 is FQGTGA in the germline V gene. The ends were cut back, 0 bases at V and 8 bases at J, with 13 bases in the middle. The chain's CDR3 is CASSLTRGLGEAFF. DNA of the CDR3: TGTGCCAGCAGCTTAACGCGAGGCCTTGGGGAAGCTTTCTTT.

The CDR3 protein is CASTPGQANTGELFF. CDR3 in DNA: TGTGCCAGTACCCCGGGACAGGCGAACACCGGGGAGCTGTTTTTT. V usage is TRBV19 and J usage is TRBJ2-2, with 8 bases lining up with TRBD1. Germline CDR1 and CDR2: LNHDA and SQIVND (reference sequence). The CDR3 length is 15 residues. V shed 7 bases and J 0 bases; nucleotides not matched to a gene: 4.

V usage is TRBV29-1 and J usage is TRBJ2-2; D perhaps matches TRBD1 (6 bases). The V gene's germline CDR1 is SQVTM and CDR2 ANQGSEA. The CDR3 length is 13 residues. V dropped 6 bases and J dropped 4 bases, with 12 bases sitting between them. CDR3 residues: CSVNRVGTGELFF. The DNA of the CDR3 is TGCAGCGTAAACAGGGTTGGCACCGGGGAGCTGTTTTTT.

The chain combines TRBV3-1 (or the pseudogene TRBV3-2) with TRBJ1-2, with 10 bases lining up with TRBD1. The germline V gene encodes CDR1 LGHDT and CDR2 YNNKEL (reference sequence). The CDR3 runs 14 residues. After removal of 6 bases from V and 6 bases from J, the junction contained 7 bases not matched to a gene. The CDR3 loop is CASRLGQGGHGYTF. The CDR3 coding sequence is TGTGCCAGCAGGTTAGGACAGGGGGGGCATGGCTACACCTTC.

On this clone: Compared with germline, one end of the junction differs, possibly owing to a read error. The chain is built from TRBV6-5 and TRBJ1-5; no clear D gene. CDR1 and CDR2 (germline): MNHEY, SVGAGI. The CDR3 runs to 14 residues. The CDR3 DNA is TGTGCCAGCAGTGACTCCTATAGCAATCAGCCCCAGCATTTT. Encoded protein: CASSDSYSNQPQHF.

This chain uses TRBV24-1 with TRBJ1-2, with unresolved D. Germline V lookup: CDR1 KGHDR, CDR2 SFDVKD. The CDR3 length is 15 residues. The germline V and J ends were trimmed by 1 base and 4 bases, with 12 bases remaining between them. The DNA of the CDR3 is TGTGCCACCAGTGATTTTCCCGACGGGATCTATGGCTACACCTTC. Its protein is CATSDFPDGIYGYTF.

The rearrangement uses TRBV9 and TRBJ2-7; D may be TRBD1 (6 bases). Trimming pared 2 bases from V and 4 bases from J, leaving 13 bases between. This CDR3 contains 14 residues. Germline V gene data show CDR1 as SGDLS and CDR2 as YYNGEE. CDR3: CASSVGDRRYEQYF. The CDR3 bases are TGTGCCAGCAGCGTTGGTGACAGGCGATACGAGCAGTACTTC.

This chain joins TRBV10-3 and TRBJ1-1; D is uncertain. The CDR3 is 11 amino acids. Germline assignment: CDR1 ENHRY and CDR2 SYGVKD. Trimming shortened V by 3 bases and J by 6 bases, and 5 bases separated the two germline ends. CDR3: CAISDFAEAFF. The CDR3 coding sequence is TGTGCCATCAGTGATTTCGCTGAAGCTTTCTTT.

The genes are TRBV7-3 and TRBJ2-5; D perhaps matches TRBD1 (6 bases). The CDR3 is made up of 16 amino acids. Germline V gene sequence: CDR1 SGHTA, CDR2 FQGTGA. Trimming removed 5 bases at V and 0 bases at J, with 16 bases between. CDR3 protein: CASSLWPRDNQETQYF. As DNA, the CDR3 is TGTGCCAGCAGCCTATGGCCCCGGGACAACCAAGAGACCCAGTACTTC.

The V and J genes are TRBV12-3 or TRBV12-4 and TRBJ2-5; TRBD1 matches 7 bases. After removal of 5 bases from V and 3 bases from J, the junction contained 3 bases not matched to a gene. CDR3 length: 13 amino acids. The CDR3 is CASSGTAEETQYF. CDR3 coding DNA: TGTGCCAGCAGTGGGACAGCCGAAGAGACCCAGTACTTC.

This chain connects TRBV27 to TRBJ2-3; weak D call: TRBD1 (5 bases). The CDR3 length is 15 residues. Looked up from germline, CDR1 is MNHEY and CDR2 is SMNVEV (reference sequence). Trimming stripped 3 bases from V and 1 base from J, with 11 bases between. The CDR3 loop reads CASSFRQTGTDTQYF. The CDR3 bases are TGTGCCAGCAGTTTCAGACAGACCGGCACAGATACGCAGTATTTT.

The chain is built from TRBV3-1 (or the pseudogene TRBV3-2) and TRBJ1-1, with 7 bases that match TRBD1. The V gene end was trimmed by 1 base and the J gene end by 6 bases; junction bases not matched to a gene: 5. The CDR3 contains 14 residues. Germline-derived CDR1 and CDR2 are LGHDT and YNNKEL (reference sequence). The CDR3 coding sequence is TGTGCCAGCAGCCAAGGACAGGGAAATTCTGAAGCTTTCTTT. It codes for CASSQGQGNSEAFF.

The chain joins TRBV7-6 to TRBJ1-1, with 7 bases identical to TRBD1. V lost 5 bases, J lost 1 base, and 4 bases stayed unmatched. The CDR3 is 14 amino acids. The germline gives CDR1 SGHVS, CDR2 FNYEAQ. The CDR3 region has the DNA TGTGCCAGCAGCCGCCGGACAGGGAACACTGAAGCTTTCTTT. The encoded protein is CASSRRTGNTEAFF.

This chain links TRBV19 with TRBJ2-1; D is perhaps TRBD1 (5 bases). The CDR3 totals 14 residues. Germline V gene sequence: CDR1 LNHDA, CDR2 SQIVND (reference sequence). V was pared by 2 bases and J by 6 bases, with 11 bases between. The DNA for the CDR3 is TGTGCCAGTAGTATACCACTCACAGGCAATGAGCAGTTCTTC. Translation: CASSIPLTGNEQFF.

The V gene is TRBV5-1, the J gene TRBJ1-1; the D gene is possibly TRBD1 (6 bases). Germline assignment: CDR1 SGHRS and CDR2 YFSETQ. Trimming shortened V by 4 bases and J by 3 bases, and 13 bases separated the two germline ends. This CDR3 is built from 14 residues. The CDR3 DNA sequence: TGCGCCAGCAGCGCGCAGGGGTTTTACACTGAAGCTTTCTTT. This translates into CASSAQGFYTEAFF.

This rearrangement joins TRBV7-9 to TRBJ1-2; TRBD1 agrees at 7 bases. The CDR3 runs to 14 residues. Germline V gives CDR1 SEHNR, CDR2 FQNEAQ (reference sequence). V dropped 3 bases and J dropped 4; count of bases not matched to a gene: 5. CDR3: CASSFLTGSYGYTF. In nucleotides, the CDR3 is TGTGCCAGCAGCTTCCTGACAGGGAGCTATGGCTACACCTTC.

The V gene is TRBV4-1, the J gene TRBJ2-7; tentatively, D is TRBD1 (5 bases). V lost 0 bases and J 2 bases, leaving 20 bases between the germline ends. This CDR3 has 18 residues. CDR1 is MGHRA and CDR2 is YSYEKL in the germline V gene. CDR3 coding DNA: TGCGCCAGCAGCCAAGATTTCAGGCCGTTAGGACAAGCCTACGAGCAGTACTTC. Amino acid sequence: CASSQDFRPLGQAYEQYF.

The chain has TRBV2 and TRBJ2-5; D unclear. Between the trimmed V and J ends, which lost 2 bases and 1 base, there was a span of 8 bases. The CDR3 is 14 amino acids. The germline V gene encodes CDR1 SNHLY and CDR2 FYNNEI. In DNA, the CDR3 is TGTGCCAGCAGTGAATTGTACAGCCAAGAGACCCAGTACTTC. It yields the protein CASSELYSQETQYF.